This T cell receptor (beta chain) emerged from a study of pediatric ulcerative colitis. Germline V gives CDR1 MNHNS, CDR2 SASEGT. V lost 2 bases, J lost 4 bases, and 5 bases stayed unmatched. This CDR3 comprises 15 residues. One to two pinch biopsies were taken from the rectum during colonoscopy. Sequencing depth was up to 500,000 reads per sample. Profiling relied on immunoSEQ multiplex PCR, and the TCRdb table lists in-frame clones only, not all of them. The sample carries under 20,000 clones, 74% recorded once. Study observations and caveats: Acute severe colitis showed lower rectal diversity from clonal expansions. Two rectal clonotypes were found only in ulcerative colitis patients, all of them.

To note about this clone: Its antigen is unknown.

The V call is TRBV6-1, the J call TRBJ1-5; 7 nucleotides align to TRBD1. The sample taken for sequencing was gut tissue. The TCR comes from a boy aged 10-17 years with moderate ulcerative colitis. In nucleotides, the CDR3 is TGTGCCAGCAGTGAATGGACAGGTAAAAATCAGCCCCAGCATTTT. As protein: CASSEWTGKNQPQHF.